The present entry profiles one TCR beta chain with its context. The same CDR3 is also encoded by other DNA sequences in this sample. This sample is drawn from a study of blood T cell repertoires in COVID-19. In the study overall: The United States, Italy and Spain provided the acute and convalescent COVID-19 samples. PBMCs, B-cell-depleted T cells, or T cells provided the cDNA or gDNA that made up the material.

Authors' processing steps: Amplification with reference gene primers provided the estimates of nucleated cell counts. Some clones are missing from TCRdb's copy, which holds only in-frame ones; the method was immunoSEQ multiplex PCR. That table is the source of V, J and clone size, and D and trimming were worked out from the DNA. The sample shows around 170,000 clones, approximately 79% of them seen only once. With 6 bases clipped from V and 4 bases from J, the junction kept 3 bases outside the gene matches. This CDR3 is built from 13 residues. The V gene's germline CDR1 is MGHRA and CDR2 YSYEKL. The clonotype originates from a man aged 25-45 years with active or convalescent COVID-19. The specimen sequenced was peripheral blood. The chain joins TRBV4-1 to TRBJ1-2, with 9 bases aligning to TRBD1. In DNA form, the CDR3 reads TGCGCCAGCAGTCAACAGGGGGCCTATGGCTACACCTTC. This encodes CASSQQGAYGYTF.